This TCR beta chain was identified in a study of Tregs in tolerant kidney transplant recipients. The study, taken as a whole, reports: The small number of patients limits these findings pending further validation.

Generated by immunoSEQ multiplex PCR, the TCRdb table keeps only in-frame clones and is missing some. The table has 50,000 or so clones, roughly 89% seen once. A note on this clone: Its target is unknown.

Recipients received nonmyeloablative bone marrow transplants from related graft donors, with transient mixed chimerism. Unstimulated Tregs (CD4+CD25+CD127-) and CD4+CD25- non-Tregs were sorted from PBMCs. J was trimmed by 2 bases and V by 2 bases; bases with no gene match: 9. Per the germline V gene, CDR1 is SGHTA and CDR2 is FQGNSA. This CDR3 spans 16 amino acids. This clonotype was sampled from a human patient who received a combined kidney and bone marrow transplant. These T cells may partly come from the graft donor. This chain joins TRBV7-2 and TRBJ2-7, with 7 bases identical to TRBD1. This specimen consisted of CD8+ T cells from blood (PBMCs), obtained 12 months after the transplant. For the CDR3, the DNA is TGTGCCAGCAGCTTACCGCGAGGACAGGCAGCCTACGAGCAGTACTTC. This sequence encodes CASSLPRGQAAYEQYF.